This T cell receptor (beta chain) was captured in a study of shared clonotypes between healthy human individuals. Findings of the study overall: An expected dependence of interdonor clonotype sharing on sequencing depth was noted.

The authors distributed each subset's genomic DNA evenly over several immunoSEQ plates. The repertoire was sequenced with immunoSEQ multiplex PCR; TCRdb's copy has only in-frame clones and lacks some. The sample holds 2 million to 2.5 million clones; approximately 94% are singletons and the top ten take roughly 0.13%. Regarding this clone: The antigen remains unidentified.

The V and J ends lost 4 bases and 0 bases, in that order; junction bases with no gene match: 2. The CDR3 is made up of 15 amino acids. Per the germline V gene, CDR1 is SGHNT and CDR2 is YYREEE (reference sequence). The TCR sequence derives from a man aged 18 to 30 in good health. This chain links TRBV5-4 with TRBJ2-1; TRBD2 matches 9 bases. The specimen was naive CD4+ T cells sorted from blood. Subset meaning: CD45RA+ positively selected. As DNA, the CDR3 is TGTGCCAGCAGCATAGCGGGGGCCTCCTACAATGAGCAGTTCTTC. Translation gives CASSIAGASYNEQFF. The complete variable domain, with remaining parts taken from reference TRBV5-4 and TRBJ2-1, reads ETGVTQSPTHLIKTRGQQVTLRCSSQSGHNTVSWYQQALGQGPQFIFQYYREEENGRGNFPPRFSGLQFPNYSSELNVNALELDDSALYLCASSIAGASYNEQFFGPGTRLTVL.